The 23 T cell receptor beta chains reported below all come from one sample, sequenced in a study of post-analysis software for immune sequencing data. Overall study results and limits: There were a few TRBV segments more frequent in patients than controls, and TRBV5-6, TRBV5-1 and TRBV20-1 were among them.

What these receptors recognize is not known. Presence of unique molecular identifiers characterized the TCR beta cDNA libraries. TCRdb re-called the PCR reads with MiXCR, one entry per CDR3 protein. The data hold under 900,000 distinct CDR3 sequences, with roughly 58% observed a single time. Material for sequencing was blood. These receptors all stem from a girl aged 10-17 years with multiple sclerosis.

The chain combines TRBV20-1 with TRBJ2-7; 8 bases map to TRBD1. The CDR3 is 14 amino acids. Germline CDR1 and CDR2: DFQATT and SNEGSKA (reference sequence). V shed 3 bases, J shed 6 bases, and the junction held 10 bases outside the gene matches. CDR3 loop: CSARSTGEFGEQYF. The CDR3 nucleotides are TGCAGTGCTAGGTCGACAGGGGAATTTGGCGAGCAGTACTTC.

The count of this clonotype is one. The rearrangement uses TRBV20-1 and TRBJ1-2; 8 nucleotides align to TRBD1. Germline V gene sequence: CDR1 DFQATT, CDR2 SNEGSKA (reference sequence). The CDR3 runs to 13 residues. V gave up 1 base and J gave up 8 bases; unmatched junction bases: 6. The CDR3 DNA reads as TGCAGTGCTAGAGTCAGACAGGGGCACGGCTACACCTTC. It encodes CSARVRQGHGYTF.

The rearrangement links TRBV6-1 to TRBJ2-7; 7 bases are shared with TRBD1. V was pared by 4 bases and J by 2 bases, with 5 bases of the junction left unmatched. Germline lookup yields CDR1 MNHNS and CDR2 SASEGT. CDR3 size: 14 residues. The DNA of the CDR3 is TGTGCCAGCAGTGGACAGGGTGGGGCCTACGAGCAGTACTTC. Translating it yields CASSGQGGAYEQYF.

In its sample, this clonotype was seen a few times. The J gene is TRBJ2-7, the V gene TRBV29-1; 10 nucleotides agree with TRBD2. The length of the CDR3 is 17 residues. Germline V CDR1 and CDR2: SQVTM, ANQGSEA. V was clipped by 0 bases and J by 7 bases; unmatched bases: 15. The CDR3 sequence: CSVEDKGSGRPLREQYF. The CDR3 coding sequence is TGCAGCGTTGAAGATAAGGGTAGCGGGAGGCCCCTGAGGGAGCAGTACTTC.

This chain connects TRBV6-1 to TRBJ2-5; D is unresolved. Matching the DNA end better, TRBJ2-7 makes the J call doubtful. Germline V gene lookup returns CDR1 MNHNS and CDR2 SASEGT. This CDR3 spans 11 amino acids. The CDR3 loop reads CASSEPFEQYF. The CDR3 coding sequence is TGTGCCAGCAGCGAACCTTTCGAGCAGTACTTC.

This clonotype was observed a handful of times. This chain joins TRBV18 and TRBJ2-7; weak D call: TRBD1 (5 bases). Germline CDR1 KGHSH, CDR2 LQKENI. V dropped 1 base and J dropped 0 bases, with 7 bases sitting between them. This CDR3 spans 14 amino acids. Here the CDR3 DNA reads TGTGCCAGCTCACCACAGGGGTCCTCCTACGAGCAGTACTTC. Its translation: CASSPQGSSYEQYF.

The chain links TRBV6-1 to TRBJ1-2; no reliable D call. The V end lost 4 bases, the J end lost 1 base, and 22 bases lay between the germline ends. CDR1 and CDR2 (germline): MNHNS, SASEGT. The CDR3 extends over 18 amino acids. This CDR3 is CASSANGGGHLFNYGYTF. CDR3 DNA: TGTGCCAGCAGTGCTAACGGCGGAGGGCACCTCTTTAACTATGGCTACACCTTC.

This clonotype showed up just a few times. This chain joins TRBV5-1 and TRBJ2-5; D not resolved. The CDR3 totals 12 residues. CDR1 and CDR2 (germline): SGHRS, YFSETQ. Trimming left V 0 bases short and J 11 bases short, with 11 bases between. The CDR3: CASSLAQEVQYF. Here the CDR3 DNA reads TGCGCCAGCAGCTTGGCCCAAGAAGTGCAGTACTTC.

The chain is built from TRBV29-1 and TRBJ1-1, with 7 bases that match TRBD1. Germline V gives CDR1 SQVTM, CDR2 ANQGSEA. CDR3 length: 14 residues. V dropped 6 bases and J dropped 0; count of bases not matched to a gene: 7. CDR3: CSVQIDRVNTEAFF. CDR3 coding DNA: TGCAGCGTCCAAATCGACAGGGTGAACACTGAAGCTTTCTTT.

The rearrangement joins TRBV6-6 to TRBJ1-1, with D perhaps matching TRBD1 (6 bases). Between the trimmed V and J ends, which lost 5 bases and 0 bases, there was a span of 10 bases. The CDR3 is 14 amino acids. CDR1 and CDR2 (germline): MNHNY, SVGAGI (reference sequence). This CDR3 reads CASSRTALNTEAFF. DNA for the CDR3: TGTGCCAGCAGTCGGACAGCCCTGAACACTGAAGCTTTCTTT.

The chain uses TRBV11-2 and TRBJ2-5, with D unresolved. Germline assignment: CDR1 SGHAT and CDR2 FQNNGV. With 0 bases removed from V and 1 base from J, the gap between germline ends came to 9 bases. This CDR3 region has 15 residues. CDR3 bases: TGTGCCAGCAGCTTAGAGGGTCAAGCCCAAGAGACCCAGTACTTC. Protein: CASSLEGQAQETQYF. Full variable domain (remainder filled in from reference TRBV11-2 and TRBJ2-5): EAGVAQSPRYKIIEKRQSVAFWCNPISGHATLYWYQQILGQGPKLLIQFQNNGVVDDSQLPKDRFSAERLKGVDSTLKIQPAKLEDSAVYLCASSLEGQAQETQYFGPGTRLLVL.

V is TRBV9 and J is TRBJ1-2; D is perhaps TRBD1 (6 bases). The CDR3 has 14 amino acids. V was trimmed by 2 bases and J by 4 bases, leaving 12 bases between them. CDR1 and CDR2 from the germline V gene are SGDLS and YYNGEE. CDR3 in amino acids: CASSVGGQVYGYTF. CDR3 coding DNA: TGTGCCAGCAGCGTCGGGGGGCAGGTCTATGGCTACACCTTC.

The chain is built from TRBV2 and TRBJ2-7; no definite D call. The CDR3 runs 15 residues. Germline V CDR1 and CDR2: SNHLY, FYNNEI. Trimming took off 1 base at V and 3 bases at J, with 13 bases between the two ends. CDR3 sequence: CASSEGNPPIYEQYF. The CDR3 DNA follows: TGTGCCAGCAGTGAAGGGAACCCACCCATCTACGAGCAGTACTTC.

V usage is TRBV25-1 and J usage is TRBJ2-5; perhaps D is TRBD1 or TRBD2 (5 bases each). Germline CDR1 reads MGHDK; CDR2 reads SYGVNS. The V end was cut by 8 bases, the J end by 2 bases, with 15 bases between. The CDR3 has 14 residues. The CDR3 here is CASEGPYEQETQYF. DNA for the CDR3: TGTGCCAGCGAGGGACCCTATGAGCAAGAGACCCAGTACTTC.

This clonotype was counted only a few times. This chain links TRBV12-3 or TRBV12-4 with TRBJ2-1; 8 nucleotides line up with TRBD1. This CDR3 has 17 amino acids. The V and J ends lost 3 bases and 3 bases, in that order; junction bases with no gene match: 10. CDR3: CASSFEVDRVIYNEQFF. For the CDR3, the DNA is TGTGCCAGCAGTTTCGAGGTGGACAGGGTCATCTACAATGAGCAGTTCTTC.

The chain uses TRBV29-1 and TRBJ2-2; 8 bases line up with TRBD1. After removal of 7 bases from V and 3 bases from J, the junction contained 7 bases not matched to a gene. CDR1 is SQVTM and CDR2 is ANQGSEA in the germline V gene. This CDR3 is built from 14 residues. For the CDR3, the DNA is TGCAGCGGGGGGAACAGGGGGGACACCGGGGAGCTGTTTTTT. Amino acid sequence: CSGGNRGDTGELFF.

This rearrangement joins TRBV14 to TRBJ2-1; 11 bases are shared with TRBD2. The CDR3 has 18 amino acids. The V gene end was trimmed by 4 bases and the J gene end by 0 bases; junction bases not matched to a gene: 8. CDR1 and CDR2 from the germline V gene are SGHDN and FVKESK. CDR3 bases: TGTGCCAGCAGCCCGCTCACTAGCGGGAGTTACTCCTACAATGAGCAGTTCTTC. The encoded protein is CASSPLTSGSYSYNEQFF. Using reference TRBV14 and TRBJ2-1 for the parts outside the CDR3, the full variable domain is EAGVTQFPSHSVIEKGQTVTLRCDPISGHDNLYWYRRVMGKEIKFLLHFVKESKQDESGMPNNRFLAERTGGTYSTLKVQPAELEDSGVYFCASSPLTSGSYSYNEQFFGPGTRLTVL.

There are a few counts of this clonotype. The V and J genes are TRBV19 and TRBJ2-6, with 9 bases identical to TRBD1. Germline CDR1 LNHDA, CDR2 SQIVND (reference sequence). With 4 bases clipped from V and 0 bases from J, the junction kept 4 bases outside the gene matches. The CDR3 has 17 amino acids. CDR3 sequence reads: CASSTGQGDSGANVLTF. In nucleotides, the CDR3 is TGTGCCAGTAGTACGGGACAGGGAGACTCTGGGGCCAACGTCCTGACTTTC.

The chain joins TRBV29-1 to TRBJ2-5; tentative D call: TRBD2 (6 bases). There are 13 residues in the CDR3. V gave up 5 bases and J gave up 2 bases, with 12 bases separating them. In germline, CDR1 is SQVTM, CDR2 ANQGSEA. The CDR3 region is CSVRGTLQETQYF. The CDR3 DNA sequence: TGCAGCGTTCGCGGGACCCTACAAGAGACCCAGTACTTC.

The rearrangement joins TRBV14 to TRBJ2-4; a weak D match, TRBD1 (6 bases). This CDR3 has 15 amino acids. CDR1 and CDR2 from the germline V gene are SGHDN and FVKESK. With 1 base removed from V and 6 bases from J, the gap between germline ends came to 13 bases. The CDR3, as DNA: TGTGCCAGCAGCCAAGTGGGGGCAGGAGCAAACATTCAGTACTTC. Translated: CASSQVGAGANIQYF.

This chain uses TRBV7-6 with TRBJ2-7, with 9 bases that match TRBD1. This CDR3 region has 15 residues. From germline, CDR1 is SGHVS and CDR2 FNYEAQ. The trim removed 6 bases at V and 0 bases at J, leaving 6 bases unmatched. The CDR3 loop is CASSWGTGSSYEQYF. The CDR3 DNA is TGTGCCAGCAGTTGGGGGACAGGGAGCTCCTACGAGCAGTACTTC.

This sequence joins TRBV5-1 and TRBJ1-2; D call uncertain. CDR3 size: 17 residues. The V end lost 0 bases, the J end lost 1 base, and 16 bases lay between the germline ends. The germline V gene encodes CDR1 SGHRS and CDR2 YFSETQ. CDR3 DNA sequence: TGCGCCAGCAGCTTGGAGATGACTCCTTGGCTTAACTATGGCTACACCTTC. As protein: CASSLEMTPWLNYGYTF.

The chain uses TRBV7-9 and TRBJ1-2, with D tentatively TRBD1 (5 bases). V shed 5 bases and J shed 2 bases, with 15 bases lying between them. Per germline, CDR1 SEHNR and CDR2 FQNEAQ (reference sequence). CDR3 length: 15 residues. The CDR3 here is CASSPSGGNNYGYTF. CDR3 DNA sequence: TGTGCCAGCAGCCCCAGCGGGGGAAACAACTATGGCTACACCTTC.